This TCR beta chain is from a study of identifying expanded T cells in peripheral blood (dated by TCRdb to 2018 to 2020). Regarding the study in general: Technical replicates were generated by sequencing separate aliquots of the same genomic DNA pool, with four replicates compared pairwise. General conclusions and limits of the study: Both the number of clones called differentially abundant and the false-positive rate were significantly reduced by the beta-binomial model across all healthy-donor time intervals. Variance in clone template counts between roughly 2-week samples significantly increased with total template count across all healthy donors. The authors expected biological variance in healthy repertoires might increase further over much longer intervals such as months to years. About 1.2 differentially abundant clones were flagged by the binomial model between technical replicates, whereas about 15 and 18 were flagged over around two weeks and four weeks, respectively.

The germline V gene (reference sequence) supplies CDR1 PRHDT and CDR2 FYEKMQ. The CDR3 sequence holds 15 residues, the cysteine and phenylalanine included. Only CDR3 DNA is held: 45 bases, read in frame from base 1. The V and J ends are trimmed by 4 bases and 0 bases, leaving 9 bases between them. No immune events, such as infections, were documented for the healthy donors during the collection period. Healthy-donor blood repertoires served as a training cohort to calibrate time-dependent variance in a beta-binomial model of T-cell clone differential abundance. The training cohort comprised roughly ten healthy donors, 3 female and 7 male. The donors were between roughly 25 and 64 years old, with an average age of about 47 years. Whole blood from each healthy donor was obtained from a commercial supplier and was collected at three time points 2 to 3 weeks apart. For immunosequencing, genomic DNA was extracted from unsorted whole blood.

This clone was observed a few times. Its cognate antigen has yet to be identified. No base-level quality is on record; no much larger clone is a single base apart. TCRbeta CDR3 regions were profiled by bias-controlled multiplex PCR amplification of genomic DNA with the immunoSEQ Assay. The authors' pipeline ran thus. To quantify the absolute abundance of each unique TCRbeta CDR3 region, the sequences were collapsed and filtered. Two models were used to test differential abundance: a binomial model (Fisher-equivalent) and a beta-binomial model that adds time-dependent variance fitted from healthy donors. Clones with fewer than 5 combined templates were excluded, and clones with Benjamini-Hochberg FDR below 0.01 were called differentially abundant. The form v = (b*log(k)+a)^2 was used to model beta-binomial variance as a function of total template count across the two samples. TCRdb obtained this table from immuneACCESS and retained in-frame rearrangements with V and J assigned. These tables miss some clones; where compared with another copy, unresolved V genes account for less than half of the shortfall, and the remainder is unexplained. V and J calls and clone size are those listed in that table; D and trimming were worked out from the DNA. The sample has roughly 84,000 clones on record, around nine tenths of them singletons. Around 7% of the sample comes from the top ten.

The chain is made from TRBV13 and TRBJ1-4; the D gene is possibly TRBD1, with 5 bases matching. This receptor was identified in a person aged 18 to 70 in good health. The sequenced sample was blood. The encoded CDR3 is CASSWGTATNEKLFF. The DNA reads TGTGCCAGCAGCTGGGGGACGGCAACTAATGAAAAACTGTTTTTT.